This TCR beta chain was recovered during a study of blood T cell repertoires in COVID-19. Authors' processing steps: Amplification of reference gene primers was used by the study to estimate nucleated cell counts. Measured with immunoSEQ multiplex PCR; TCRdb has only the in-frame clones, and not every one. The V and J calls and clone size come from that table; D and trimming were worked out from the DNA. The sample lists around 92,000 clones; 65% to 85% were seen once. The length of the CDR3 is 15 residues. The V and J ends lost 1 base and 7 bases respectively, with 14 bases between them. Germline CDR1 and CDR2: LNHDA and SQIVND (reference sequence).

The sample was peripheral blood. The TCR was taken from a woman of 80 years or more with acute or convalescent COVID-19. V is TRBV19 and J is TRBJ1-5, with D possibly being TRBD1 (6 bases). CDR3 sequence (DNA): TGTGCCAGTAGTATAGCGGTACAGGGAAGACAGCCCCAGCATTTT. This sequence encodes CASSIAVQGRQPQHF.